Below are 13 T cell receptor beta chains sequenced from a single sample in a study of tumor and adjacent non-tumor tissue in lung cancer. RNA was extracted from bulk tissue without any cell sorting. The normal lung tissue was taken more than 3 cm from the tumor edge. The library came from three nested PCR rounds adapted from ARM-PCR protocols. Each CDR3 protein is one row after TCRdb ran MiXCR on the multiplex PCR reads. The repertoire has around 100,000 distinct CDR3 sequences, around three fifths of them found once; the top ten carry around 20%. Sequences were obtained from distant non-tumor lung tissue. These receptors all stem from a man aged 25-40 years with non-small cell lung cancer.

This clonotype was detected only a few times. The chain links TRBV24-1 to TRBJ2-5; unclear D gene. V lost 0 bases, J lost 5 bases, and 6 bases lay in between. Germline V gene data show CDR1 as KGHDR and CDR2 as SFDVKD. This CDR3 comprises 13 residues. The CDR3 sequence: CATSDLDFETQYF. DNA of the CDR3: TGTGCCACCAGTGATTTGGACTTTGAGACCCAGTACTTC.

This clonotype was seen only a few times. This sequence joins TRBV5-1 and TRBJ2-2, with 8 bases identical to TRBD2. Germline V lookup: CDR1 SGHRS, CDR2 YFSETQ. The CDR3 runs 13 residues. After removal of 4 bases from V and 8 bases from J, the junction contained 4 bases not matched to a gene. This CDR3 reads CASSPGLEGELFF. CDR3 bases: TGCGCCAGCAGCCCGGGACTAGAAGGGGAGCTGTTTTTT.

A note on this clonotype: One end of the junction does not line up with germline, which may come from a read error. The chain is built from TRBV12-3 or TRBV12-4 and TRBJ1-1; 8 bases map to TRBD1. CDR3 length: 15 amino acids. CDR3 DNA sequence: TGTGCCTGCAGTCTCGGGACAGGTGGTAGCACTGAAGCTTCCTTT. Translating gives CACSLGTGGSTEASF.

The genes are TRBV14 and TRBJ1-2; D is perhaps TRBD1 (5 bases). Germline assignment: CDR1 SGHDN and CDR2 FVKESK. This CDR3 has 15 residues. V was shortened by 0 bases and J by 10 bases, with 18 bases between the two germline ends. The CDR3 loop reads CASSQDATRGIVYTF. CDR3 DNA: TGTGCCAGCAGCCAAGACGCCACAAGGGGCATTGTCTACACCTTC.

A remark on this clonotype: Germline and junction disagree at one end, which may indicate a read error. V gene TRBV12-3 or TRBV12-4 combines with J gene TRBJ1-6, with D unresolved. This CDR3 region has 17 residues. As DNA, the CDR3 is TGTGCCAGCAGTCCAGACCCGGGTTCCTTTTATAATTCACCCCTCCAGTTT. Its protein product is CASSPDPGSFYNSPLQF.

A word on this clonotype: Since a much larger clone is just one base distant, this may be a read error. The chain has TRBV5-5 and TRBJ2-7, with D perhaps matching TRBD1 (6 bases). Germline V gene data show CDR1 as SGHKS and CDR2 as YYEKEE (reference sequence). The CDR3 is 14 residues long. Here the CDR3 DNA reads TGTGCCAGCAGCTGGGGACAATTGGGATACGAGCAGCACTTC. Translation: CASSWGQLGYEQHF.

Comment on this clonotype: At one end the junction does not follow the germline gene, possibly because of a read error. The V gene is TRBV11-2, the J gene TRBJ2-3; D unresolved. This CDR3 comprises 12 residues. Germline V gene sequence: CDR1 SGHAT, CDR2 FQNNGV. Here the CDR3 reads CANSLLEDTQYF. DNA for the CDR3: TGTGCCAACAGCTTATTGGAGGATACGCAGTATTTT.

This clonotype is a singleton in its sample. Sequence at one end of the junction differs from germline and may be a read error. The CDR3 DNA reads as TGTAGCGTTGCCTTCGGGACAAGGGCATCCGAGCAGTACTTC. It translates to CSVAFGTRASEQYF. The genes are TRBV29-1 and TRBJ2-7; D perhaps matches TRBD1 (6 bases). The CDR3 contains 14 residues. Germline CDR1 and CDR2: SQVTM and ANQGSEA.

Comments on this clonotype: A single base separates this from a much larger clone, so it may be a read error. V usage is TRBV20-1 and J usage is TRBJ1-2, with D possibly being TRBD1 (5 bases). Germline CDR1 is DFQATT and CDR2 is SNEGSKA (reference sequence). The CDR3 covers 14 residues. CDR3 protein: CGARDPRGDYGYTF. Here the CDR3 DNA reads TGCGGTGCTAGAGATCCCCGGGGGGACTATGGCTACACCTTC.

Sample share makes this clonotype medium-sized. The chain links TRBV29-1 to TRBJ1-5; no definite D call. V was pared by 6 bases and J by 5 bases, with 5 bases between. Germline V CDR1 and CDR2: SQVTM, ANQGSEA. The CDR3 has 10 amino acids. The CDR3 region has the DNA TGCAGCGTGAGGGATCAGCCCCAGCATTTT. Translation gives CSVRDQPQHF.

This chain connects TRBV20-1 to TRBJ2-1; 11 bases match TRBD2. Germline V gives CDR1 DFQATT, CDR2 SNEGSKA (reference sequence). CDR3 size: 14 residues. This CDR3 reads CNAPSGGMDNEQFF. The CDR3 bases are TGCAATGCCCCTAGCGGGGGGATGGACAATGAGCAGTTCTTC.

A note on this clonotype: Given a much more abundant clone one base away, this may be a read error. The CDR3 does not close with the conserved phenylalanine or tryptophan, likely indicating a read error. The chain recombines TRBV4-1 with TRBJ2-3; D unclear. The germline V gene encodes CDR1 MGHRA and CDR2 YSYEKL. V lost 1 base and J 2 bases, leaving 13 bases between the germline ends. The CDR3 has 16 residues. CDR3 coding DNA: TGCGCCAGCAGCCAAGGGGGAACCTCGGCCACAGATACGCAGTATTAT. Protein product: CASSQGGTSATDTQYY.

Notes on this clonotype: Without the conserved terminal phenylalanine or tryptophan, this CDR3 likely stems from a read error. The chain combines TRBV20-1 with TRBJ1-1, with 7 bases fitting TRBD1. There are 14 residues in the CDR3. Germline lookup yields CDR1 DFQATT and CDR2 SNEGSKA (reference sequence). The DNA of the CDR3 is TGCAATACTAGTGGGGCGACAGGGCATACTGAAGCTTTCATC. Its protein is CNTSGATGHTEAFI.